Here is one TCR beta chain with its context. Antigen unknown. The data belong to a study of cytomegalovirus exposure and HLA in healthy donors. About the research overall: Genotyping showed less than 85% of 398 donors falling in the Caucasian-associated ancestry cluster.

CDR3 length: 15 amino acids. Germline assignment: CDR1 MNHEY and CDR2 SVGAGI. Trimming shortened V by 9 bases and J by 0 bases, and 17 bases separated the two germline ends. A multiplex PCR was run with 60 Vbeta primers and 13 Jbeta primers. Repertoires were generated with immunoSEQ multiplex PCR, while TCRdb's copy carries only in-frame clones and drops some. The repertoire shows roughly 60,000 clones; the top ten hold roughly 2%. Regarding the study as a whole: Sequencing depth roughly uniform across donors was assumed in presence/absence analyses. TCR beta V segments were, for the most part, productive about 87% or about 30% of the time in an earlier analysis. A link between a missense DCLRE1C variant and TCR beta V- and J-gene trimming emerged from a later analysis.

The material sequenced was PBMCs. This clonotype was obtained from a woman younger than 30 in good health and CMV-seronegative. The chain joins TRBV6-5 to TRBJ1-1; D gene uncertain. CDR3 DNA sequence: TGTGCCAGTCGGGGAGCGGGGATACTGAACACTGAAGCTTTCTTT. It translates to CASRGAGILNTEAFF.